A single sample gave rise to the 9 T cell receptor delta chains below, sequenced in a study of gamma-delta chains in newborns, infants, children. TCRdb used CATT to re-call clones from the reads. The repertoire holds 3,500 to 4,500 delta-chain clones, with roughly 40% as singletons. The sample taken for sequencing was blood. Receptors were obtained from a child who received the measles vaccine.

The rearrangement uses TRDV1 and TRDJ1; 10 bases fit TRDD3. The CDR3 totals 18 residues. V shed 7 bases and J 2 bases; nucleotides not matched to a gene: 16. CDR1 is TSWWSYY, CDR2 QGS, per germline. CDR3 bases: TGTGCTCTTGTATCGCGGGGGGGATACGGGTACGGTACCGATAAACTCATCTTT. Its translation: CALVSRGGYGYGTDKLIF.

Details on this clone: A read error is possible here, since a much larger clone lies one base away. The same CDR3 also results from other DNA sequences found in this sample. This sequence joins TRDV2 and TRDJ3; perhaps TRDD3 as D (5 bases). V was trimmed by 0 bases and J by 4 bases, leaving 15 bases between them. The CDR3 is 18 residues long. CDR1 and CDR2 from the germline V gene are GEAIGNYY and EKD. CDR3 DNA: TGTGCCTGTGACACCGCGGGGGGCTTTTCTTGGGACACCCGACAGATGTTTTTC. Protein product: CACDTAGGFSWDTRQMFF.

V and J are TRDV1 and TRDJ1, with 9 bases matching TRDD2. V shed 5 bases and J 0 bases; nucleotides not matched to a gene: 16. The CDR3 consists of 19 residues. Germline CDR1 and CDR2: TSWWSYY and QGS. CDR3 nucleotide sequence: TGTGCTCTTGGGACAAACTTACCTTCCTACCTGGCGTACACCGATAAACTCATCTTT. The encoded protein is CALGTNLPSYLAYTDKLIF.

By share of the sample, this clone is medium-sized. V gene TRDV2 combines with J gene TRDJ1; perhaps TRDD3 as D (6 bases). Germline lookup yields CDR1 GEAIGNYY and CDR2 EKD. The CDR3 is 16 residues long. V was cut by 2 bases and J by 1 base, with 16 bases left in between. The CDR3 region is CACDSLLWGSTDKLIF. The CDR3 region has the DNA TGTGCCTGTGACAGCCTTCTTTGGGGGTCCACCGATAAACTCATCTTT.

The rearrangement links TRDV1 to TRDJ1, with D perhaps TRDD2 (7 bases). Germline assignment: CDR1 TSWWSYY and CDR2 QGS. Trimming pared 2 bases from V and 8 bases from J, leaving 30 bases between. The CDR3 is made up of 19 amino acids. Here the CDR3 reads CALGEVFLPGAPVGGKLIF. CDR3 coding DNA: TGTGCTCTTGGGGAAGTATTCCTACCGGGGGCTCCGGTCGGGGGAAAACTCATCTTT.

This clone was seen a handful of times. The chain has TRDV1 and TRDJ1, with 8 bases lining up with TRDD3. CDR1 TSWWSYY and CDR2 QGS come from the germline V gene. The J segment lost 1 base and the V segment lost 1 base, leaving 35 bases of the junction unmatched. The CDR3 sequence is 26 residues long. The CDR3 sequence: CALGEQHHLSSKIYVLGAAFTDKLIF. The DNA for the CDR3 is TGTGCTCTTGGGGAACAACATCACCTTTCCTCTAAGATTTACGTACTGGGGGCCGCCTTCACCGATAAACTCATCTTT.

This clone has a single count. The chain joins TRDV1 to TRDJ1, with TRDD3 matching 11 bases. This CDR3 contains 23 residues. V was clipped by 0 bases and J by 1 base; unmatched bases: 22. Germline values: CDR1 TSWWSYY, CDR2 QGS. DNA of the CDR3: TGTGCTCTTGGGGAACTTGATACCCTTCTCCTGATACTGGGGGATAGAAGCACCGATAAACTCATCTTT. The encoded protein is CALGELDTLLLILGDRSTDKLIF.

V gene TRDV2 combines with J gene TRDJ3; TRDD3 matches 7 bases. CDR1 and CDR2 from the germline V gene are GEAIGNYY and EKD. This CDR3 contains 18 residues. Unmatched junction bases numbered 5, after V lost 1 base and J lost 0 bases. This CDR3 is CACDTLGPSSWDTRQMFF. Written as DNA, the CDR3 is TGTGCCTGTGACACACTGGGGCCAAGCTCCTGGGACACCCGACAGATGTTTTTC.

For this clone: Other nucleotide sequences from this sample produce the same CDR3. The genes are TRDV1 and TRDJ1, with D possibly TRDD3 on 5 matching bases. The CDR3 is 26 amino acids. V was clipped by 0 bases and J by 1 base, with 42 bases between them. Germline CDR1 TSWWSYY, CDR2 QGS. The CDR3 here is CALGELNLFYEHKGGYLDTPTDKLIF. The CDR3 DNA reads TGTGCTCTTGGGGAACTTAATCTCTTCTACGAACACAAAGGAGGGTATCTCGATACTCCCACCGATAAACTCATCTTT.